One and the same sample provided the 2 T cell receptor beta chains below, sequenced in a study of blood T cells in healthy people across ages (dated by TCRdb to between 2015 and 2017). Libraries were constructed by 5' RACE. Sequenced on an Illumina HiSeq 2500. A second PCR of about 6 to 12 cycles was run with a J-beta primer mix and a sample-barcoded 5' primer. TCRdb trimmed the raw reads at Q25, called clones with MiXCR and kept productive beta chains. Each entry is one CDR3 protein sequence, shown with its most common DNA and genes. This sample is represented by about 1.5 million distinct CDR3 sequences; approximately 39% of them were singletons. Of the sample, 4% is held by the ten largest clones. Sequencing input: blood. Source of these receptors: a woman under 30 in good health.

The chain has TRBV7-8 and TRBJ1-4; a possible D gene is TRBD1 (5 bases). The CDR3 loop spans 14 amino acids. Germline CDR1 reads SGHVS; CDR2 reads FQNEAQ. The ends were cut back, 5 bases at V and 6 bases at J, with 13 bases in the middle. In DNA, the CDR3 is TGTGCCAGCAGCCCGGGGCTGGGGGATGAAAAACTGTTTTTT. This sequence encodes CASSPGLGDEKLFF.

This clonotype was observed a single time. V gene TRBV15 combines with J gene TRBJ2-5, with 8 positions matching TRBD2. This CDR3 spans 16 amino acids. V shed 3 bases and J 3 bases; nucleotides not matched to a gene: 9. Germline CDR1 is LNHNV and CDR2 is YYDKDF (reference sequence). CDR3 protein: CATSRTAGARKETQYF. Here the CDR3 DNA reads TGTGCCACCAGCAGGACAGCGGGGGCGCGAAAAGAGACCCAGTACTTC.